This T cell receptor beta chain was recovered during a study of beta chain features in type 1 diabetes. V dropped 5 bases and J dropped 4; count of bases not matched to a gene: 7. CDR3 size: 15 residues. From germline, CDR1 is SGHTA and CDR2 FQGNSA. Reverse transcription of all isolated RNA meant that expressed TCRB transcripts were sequenced. TCRdb keeps only in-frame clones here, not all; method: immunoSEQ multiplex PCR. This table has hundreds of thousands of clones, around a sixth appearing once. The J gene is TRBJ1-4, the V gene TRBV7-2; 7 bases fit TRBD1. This sequence was found in a man between 18 and 35 years old in good health. Sequences were obtained from naive CD4+ T cells from blood. The DNA of the CDR3 is TGTGCCAGCAGCCCAAAGAGGGGGCATAATGAAAAACTGTTTTTT. It is translated as CASSPKRGHNEKLFF.